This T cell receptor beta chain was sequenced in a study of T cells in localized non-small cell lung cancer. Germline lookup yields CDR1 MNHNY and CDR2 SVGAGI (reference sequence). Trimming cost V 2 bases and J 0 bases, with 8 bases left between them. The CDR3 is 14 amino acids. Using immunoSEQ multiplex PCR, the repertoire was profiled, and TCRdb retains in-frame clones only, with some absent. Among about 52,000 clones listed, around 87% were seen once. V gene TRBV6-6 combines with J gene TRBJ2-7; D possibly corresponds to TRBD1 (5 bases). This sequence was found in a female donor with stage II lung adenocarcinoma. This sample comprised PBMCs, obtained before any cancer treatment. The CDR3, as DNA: TGTGCCAGCAGTTACACAGGCAGCTCCTACGAGCAGTACTTC. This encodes CASSYTGSSYEQYF.